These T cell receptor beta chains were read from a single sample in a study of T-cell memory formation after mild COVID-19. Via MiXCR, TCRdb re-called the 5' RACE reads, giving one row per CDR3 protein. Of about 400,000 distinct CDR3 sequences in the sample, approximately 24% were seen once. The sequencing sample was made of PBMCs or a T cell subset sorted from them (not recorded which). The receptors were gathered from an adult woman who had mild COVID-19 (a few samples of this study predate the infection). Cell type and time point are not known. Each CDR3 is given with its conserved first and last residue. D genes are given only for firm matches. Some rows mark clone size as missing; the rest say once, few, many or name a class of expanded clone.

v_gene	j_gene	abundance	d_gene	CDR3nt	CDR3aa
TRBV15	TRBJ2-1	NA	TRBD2	TGTGCCACCAGCAGAGGGGCTGCACCCGGGACTAGCGGCGGTGAGCAGTTCTTC	CATSRGAAPGTSGGEQFF
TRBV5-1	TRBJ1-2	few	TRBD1	TGCGCCAGCAGCCGGGACAGATCTAACTATGGCTACACCTTC	CASSRDRSNYGYTF
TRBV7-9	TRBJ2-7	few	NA	TGTGCCAGCAGGCCCGCGGGCGGGGTCTACGAGCAGTACTTC	CASRPAGGVYEQYF
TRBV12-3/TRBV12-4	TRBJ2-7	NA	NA	TGTGCCAGCAGTTTAGCGAGAGAAGTGGAGCAGTACTTC	CASSLAREVEQYF
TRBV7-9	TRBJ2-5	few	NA	TGTGCCAGCAGCCCAACACTACTATACCAAGAGACCCAGTACTTC	CASSPTLLYQETQYF
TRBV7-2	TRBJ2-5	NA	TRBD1	TGTGCCAGCAGCCAGGGACAGGGTAGAGAGACCCAGTACTTC	CASSQGQGRETQYF
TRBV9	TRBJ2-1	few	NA	TGTGCCAGCAGCGTAGCTTTGGGCTACAATGAGCAGTTCTTC	CASSVALGYNEQFF
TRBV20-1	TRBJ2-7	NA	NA	TGCAGTGCTAGAGCGCCCGACTACGAGCAGTACTTC	CSARAPDYEQYF
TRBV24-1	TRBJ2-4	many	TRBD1	TGTGCCACCAGTGCCGGGACAGGGGGCGCAAACATTCAGTACTTC	CATSAGTGGANIQYF
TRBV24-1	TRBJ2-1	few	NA	TGTGCCACCAGTGACCCGGGACGGAGCGGGAATGAGCAGTTCTTC	CATSDPGRSGNEQFF
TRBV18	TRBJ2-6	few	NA	TGTGCCAGCTCACCACGTGGACAATTCTCTGGGGCCAACGTCCTGACTTTC	CASSPRGQFSGANVLTF
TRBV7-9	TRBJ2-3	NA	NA	TGTGCCAGCAGCTCTCCAATAATGAGAGCAGATACGCAGTATTTT	CASSSPIMRADTQYF
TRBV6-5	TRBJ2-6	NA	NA	TGTGCCAGCACCCGACCTGGGGCCAACGTCCTGACTTTC	CASTRPGANVLTF
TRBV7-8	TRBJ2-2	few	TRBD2	TGTGCCAGCAGCTCCGGACTAGCGGCGGCCGGGGAGCTGTTTTTT	CASSSGLAAAGELFF
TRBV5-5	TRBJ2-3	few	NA	TGTGCCAGCAGCTACAGGGCAGATACGCAGTATTTT	CASSYRADTQYF
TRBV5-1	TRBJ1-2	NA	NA	TGCGCCAGCAGCTCCGGATCCCTGGGCCCTTATGGCTACACCTTC	CASSSGSLGPYGYTF
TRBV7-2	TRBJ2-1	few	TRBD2	TGTGCCAGCAGCCAGACTAGCGGAAACTACAATGAGCAGTTCTTC	CASSQTSGNYNEQFF
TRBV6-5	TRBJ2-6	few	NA	TGTGCCAGCAGAAGACGGGGACGCTCTGGGGCCAACGTCCTGACTTTC	CASRRRGRSGANVLTF
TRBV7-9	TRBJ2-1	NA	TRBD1	TGTGCCAGCAGGAAGGGACAGGATTCCTACAATGAGCAGTTCTTC	CASRKGQDSYNEQFF
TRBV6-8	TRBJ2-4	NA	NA	TGTGCCAGCAGTTACTCGAAGGTAGTAGCCAAAAACATTCAGTACTTC	CASSYSKVVAKNIQYF
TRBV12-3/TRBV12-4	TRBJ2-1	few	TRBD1	TGTGCCAGCAGTTCCGCGGGACAGGCATACAATGAGCAGTTCTTC	CASSSAGQAYNEQFF
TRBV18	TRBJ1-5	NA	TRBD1	TGTGCCAGCTCACCACTGGGGACAGCCTTGAATCAGCCCCAGCATTTT	CASSPLGTALNQPQHF
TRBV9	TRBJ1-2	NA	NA	TGTGCCAGCAGCGTAGACAGGGCGCCTTACTCTGGCTACACCTTC	CASSVDRAPYSGYTF
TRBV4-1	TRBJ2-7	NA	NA	TGCGCCAGCAGCGTATTTTACGTTAGCTCCTACGAGCAGTACTTC	CASSVFYVSSYEQYF
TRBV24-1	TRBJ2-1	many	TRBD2	TGTGCCACCAGTGAACCCCTAGCGGAAACCCGGCGTGAGCAGTTCTTC	CATSEPLAETRREQFF
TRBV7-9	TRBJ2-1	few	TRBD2	TGTGCCAGCAGTGGACTAGCGGGAGGCCATGAGCAGTTCTTC	CASSGLAGGHEQFF
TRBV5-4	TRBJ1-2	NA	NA	TGTGCCAGCAGCCGACACTACACCTTC	CASSRHYTF
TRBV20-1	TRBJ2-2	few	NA	TGCAGTGCTAGAGAGTGGGACACCGGGGAGCTGTTTTTT	CSAREWDTGELFF
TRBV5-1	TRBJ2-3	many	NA	TGCGCCAGCAGCCGGGCCGCCACAGATACGCAGTATTTT	CASSRAATDTQYF
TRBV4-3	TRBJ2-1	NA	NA	TGCGCCAGCAGCGACCTCGGTAGCGATTACAATGAGCAGTTCTTC	CASSDLGSDYNEQFF
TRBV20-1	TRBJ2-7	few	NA	TGCAGAGTTGGGCGGACCTACGAGCAGTACTTC	CRVGRTYEQYF
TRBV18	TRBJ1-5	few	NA	TGTGCCAGCTCGAGGGCGGACAGCAATCAGCCCCAGCATTTT	CASSRADSNQPQHF
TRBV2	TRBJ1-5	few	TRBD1	TGTGCCAGCAGTGCAGGGGGCATAAATCAGCCCCAGCATTTT	CASSAGGINQPQHF
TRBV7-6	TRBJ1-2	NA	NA	TGTGCCAGCAGCCCCGCCGGGGGGATTTATGGCTACACCTTC	CASSPAGGIYGYTF
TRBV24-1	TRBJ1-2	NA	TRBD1	TGTGCCACCAGTGATCCCTCGGGACAGGGTGATGGCTACACCTTC	CATSDPSGQGDGYTF
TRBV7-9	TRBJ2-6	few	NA	TGTGCCAGCAGAACAGGGACTGGGGCCAACGTCCTGACTTTC	CASRTGTGANVLTF
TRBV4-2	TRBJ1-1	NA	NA	TGTGCCAGCAGCCAAGTCTTAGGGGGTGCCACTGAAGCTTTCTTT	CASSQVLGGATEAFF
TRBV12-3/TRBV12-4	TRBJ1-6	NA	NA	TGTGCCAGCAGGCCAGGGGTGGGCAATTCACCCCTCCACTTT	CASRPGVGNSPLHF
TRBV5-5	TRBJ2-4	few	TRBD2	TGTGCCAGCAGCTTGGGGACTAGCGGGGGTAACATTCAGTACTTC	CASSLGTSGGNIQYF
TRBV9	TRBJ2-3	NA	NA	TGTGCCAGCAGCCGTAGAGGGGCTCCCACAGATACGCAGTATTTT	CASSRRGAPTDTQYF
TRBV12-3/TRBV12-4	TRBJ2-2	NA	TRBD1	TGTGCCAGCAGTATCAGAGGGGGCGGGTGGACCGGGGAGCTGTTTTTT	CASSIRGGGWTGELFF
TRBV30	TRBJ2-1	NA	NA	TGTGCCTGGACGGCCGGCGATGAGCAGTTCTTC	CAWTAGDEQFF
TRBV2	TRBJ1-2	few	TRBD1	TGTGCCAGCAGTGATCGGGTCAGGGGGTATGGCTACACCTTC	CASSDRVRGYGYTF
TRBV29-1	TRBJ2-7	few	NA	TGCAGCGTGGAGTTGGGGAATCAGTGGGACGAGCAGTACTTC	CSVELGNQWDEQYF
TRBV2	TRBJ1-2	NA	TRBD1	TGTGCCAGCAGTTTACAGGGGAAGGCTAACTATGGCTACACCTTC	CASSLQGKANYGYTF
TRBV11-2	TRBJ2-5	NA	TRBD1	TGTGCCAGCAGCCGCGGGACAGGGGGCAGAGAGACCCAGTACTTC	CASSRGTGGRETQYF
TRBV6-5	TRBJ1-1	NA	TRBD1	TGTGCCAGCACCCCATCCTGGGACAGGGATACTCAGAATGAAGCTTTCTTT	CASTPSWDRDTQNEAFF
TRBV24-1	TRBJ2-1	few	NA	TGTGCCACCAGTGATACCCAAGGGACTGATGAGCAGTTCTTC	CATSDTQGTDEQFF
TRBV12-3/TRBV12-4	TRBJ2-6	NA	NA	TGTGCCAGCAGTTTACAAATCTCTGGGGCCAACGTCCTGACTTTC	CASSLQISGANVLTF
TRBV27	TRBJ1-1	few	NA	TGTGCCAGCAGTTCAAGGGGGGGGTTTGGCGCTGAAGCTTTCTTT	CASSSRGGFGAEAFF
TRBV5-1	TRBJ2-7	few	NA	TGCGCCAGCAGCGTTCTAAACGAGCAGTACTTC	CASSVLNEQYF
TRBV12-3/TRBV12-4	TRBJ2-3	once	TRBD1	TGTGCCAGCAGCTCTAGGACAGGGGCGAACACAGATACGCAGTATTTT	CASSSRTGANTDTQYF
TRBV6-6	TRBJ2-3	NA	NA	TGTGCCAGCAGAGAAGAGGGTAAGGCTACGCAGTATTTT	CASREEGKATQYF
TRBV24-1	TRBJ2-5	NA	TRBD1	TGTGCCACCAGTGATGCCGGGACAGGAGAAAAAGAGACCCAGTACTTC	CATSDAGTGEKETQYF